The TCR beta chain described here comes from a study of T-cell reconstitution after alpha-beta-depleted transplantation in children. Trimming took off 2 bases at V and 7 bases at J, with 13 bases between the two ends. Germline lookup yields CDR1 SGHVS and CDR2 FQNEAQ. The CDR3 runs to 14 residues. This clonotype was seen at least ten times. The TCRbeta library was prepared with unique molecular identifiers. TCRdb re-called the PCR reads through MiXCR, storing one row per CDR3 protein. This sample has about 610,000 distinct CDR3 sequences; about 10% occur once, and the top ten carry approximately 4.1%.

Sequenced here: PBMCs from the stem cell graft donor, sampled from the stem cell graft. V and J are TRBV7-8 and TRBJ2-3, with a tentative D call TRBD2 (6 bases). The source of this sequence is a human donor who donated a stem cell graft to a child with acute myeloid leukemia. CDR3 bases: TGTGCCAGCAGCTTATCGGGAGAGCTGTATACGCAGTATTTT. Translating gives CASSLSGELYTQYF.